This paragraph reports one TCR beta chain. Antigen unknown. The table came from immunoSEQ multiplex PCR; TCRdb's copy has only in-frame clones and leaves some out. The table includes 330,000 or so clones, roughly 85% detected once. Losses at the gene ends were 2 bases for V and 1 base for J; bases not matched to a gene: 4. The CDR3 is 16 amino acids. CDR1 and CDR2 (germline): MGHDK, SYGVNS. The data originate from a study of cytomegalovirus exposure and HLA in healthy donors. Study-wide results and caveats: The tendency of first-cohort TCR clusters to co-occur in the 120 or so validation repertoires was the finding of a later analysis. Altogether, 150 to 200 TCR beta chains were recorded as cytomegalovirus-associated. A classifier reportedly called cytomegalovirus status with high sensitivity and specificity.

Sequences were obtained from PBMCs. The V call is TRBV25-1, the J call TRBJ2-7; 11 nucleotides align to TRBD2. The sequence derives from a woman in her late teens or twenties in good health and CMV-seronegative. The CDR3 loop is CASSEGGLAESYEQYF. The CDR3 DNA reads TGTGCCAGCAGTGAAGGGGGACTAGCGGAATCCTACGAGCAGTACTTC.